This passage covers 5 T cell receptor beta chains from one sample sequenced in a study of identical twins. TCRdb redid the calling of the 5' RACE reads with MiXCR, one entry per CDR3 protein. The table has about 570,000 distinct CDR3 sequences, approximately 9.6% seen once; the top ten hold under 3.5%. A further study also used this sample, focusing on yellow fever vaccine responses in identical twins.

Sequences were obtained from PBMCs. The receptors were sampled from a woman aged 18-29 years in good health.

This rearrangement joins TRBV20-1 to TRBJ2-1, with TRBD2 matching 9 bases. Trimming at V came to 3 bases and at J to 4 bases, leaving 10 bases not matched to a gene. Germline CDR1 is DFQATT and CDR2 is SNEGSKA (reference sequence). This CDR3 comprises 16 residues. CDR3 protein: CSASSGLAGRYNEQFF. As DNA, the CDR3 is TGCAGTGCTAGTAGCGGCCTAGCGGGGAGGTACAATGAGCAGTTCTTC.

The CDR3 DNA reads TGTGCCAGCAGTCGTGCCGGGACTAGCGGTACTAGCACAGATACGCAGTATTTT. This encodes CASSRAGTSGTSTDTQYF. The genes are TRBV6-1 and TRBJ2-3; 11 bases match TRBD2. J was trimmed by 0 bases and V by 5 bases; bases with no gene match: 10. The CDR3 is 18 residues long. Germline CDR1 and CDR2: MNHNS and SASEGT.

In this sample, this clonotype turned up a few times. This chain links TRBV7-8 with TRBJ2-7, with 10 bases aligning to TRBD2. The CDR3 covers 15 residues. V was clipped by 1 base and J by 6 bases; unmatched bases: 6. Germline V gene data show CDR1 as SGHVS and CDR2 as FQNEAQ. The CDR3 DNA reads TGTGCCAGCAGCTTAGGGTCTAGCGGGGGCCGCGAGCAGTACTTC. Amino acid sequence: CASSLGSSGGREQYF.

The table lists this clonotype with a few counts. The chain links TRBV27 to TRBJ2-7, with TRBD2 as a possible D gene (6 bases). CDR1 is MNHEY, CDR2 SMNVEV, per germline (reference sequence). This CDR3 is built from 16 residues. The V gene lost 0 bases and the J gene lost 3 bases, with 15 bases spanning the gap. DNA of the CDR3: TGTGCCAGCAGTTTATCAAAACTAGCCCCTTACTACGAGCAGTACTTC. This encodes CASSLSKLAPYYEQYF.

The chain carries TRBV20-1 and TRBJ1-6, with unresolved D. Germline lookup yields CDR1 DFQATT and CDR2 SNEGSKA (reference sequence). V gave up 3 bases and J gave up 0 bases, with 9 bases separating them. This CDR3 region has 15 residues. Written as DNA, the CDR3 is TGCAGTGCTAGGGATACGAGCTCCTATAATTCACCCCTCCACTTT. It codes for CSARDTSSYNSPLHF.